The next 17 T cell receptor beta chains were all read from a single sample in a study of blood T cell repertoires in COVID-19. Some clones are missing from TCRdb's copy, which holds only in-frame ones; the method was immunoSEQ multiplex PCR. The sample consists of around 370,000 clones, around 91% of them appearing once. The specimen was peripheral blood. The receptors derive from a woman between 18 and 30 years old who had recovered from COVID-19.

For the CDR3, the DNA is TGTGCCAGCAGGGTACTAGCGGGGCCAAATGAGCAGTTCTTC. The encoded protein is CASRVLAGPNEQFF. The rearrangement uses TRBV3-1 (or the pseudogene TRBV3-2) and TRBJ2-1, with 10 bases fitting TRBD2. J was trimmed by 7 bases and V by 6 bases; bases with no gene match: 6. Germline V CDR1 and CDR2: LGHDT, YNNKEL (reference sequence). This CDR3 comprises 14 residues.

A few counts support this clone. The chain combines TRBV21-1 with TRBJ1-2; TRBD1, the table's D call, was not compared with the DNA. TRBV21-1 is flagged as a pseudogene. There are 13 residues in the CDR3. The CDR3 DNA sequence: TGTGCCAGCAGCTTCGCCGACAGAACTGGCTACACCTTC. Residues: CASSFADRTGYTF.

This clone was seen a few times. The genes are TRBV2 and TRBJ1-4; D possibly corresponds to TRBD1 (6 bases). The CDR3 is made up of 15 amino acids. V was shortened by 5 bases and J by 0 bases, with 10 bases between the two germline ends. Germline loops: CDR1 SNHLY, CDR2 FYNNEI. CDR3 protein: CASSNQGSTNEKLFF. The CDR3 coding sequence is TGTGCCAGCAGTAATCAGGGGTCAACTAATGAAAAACTGTTTTTT. The complete variable domain, with remaining parts taken from reference TRBV2 and TRBJ1-4, reads EPEVTQTPSHQVTQMGQEVILRCVPISNHLYFYWYRQILGQKVEFLVSFYNNEISEKSEIFDDQFSVERPDGSNFTLKIRSTKLEDSAMYFCASSNQGSTNEKLFFGSGTQLSVL.

The V and J genes are TRBV5-4 and TRBJ2-5, with 7 bases that match TRBD2. Trimming took 2 bases from V and 5 from J; bases not matched to a gene: 3. The CDR3 covers 13 residues. Germline assignment: CDR1 SGHNT and CDR2 YYREEE (reference sequence). The CDR3, as DNA: TGTGCCAGCAGCTTTGCGGGAGTGGAGACCCAGTACTTC. This codes for CASSFAGVETQYF.

This chain connects TRBV25-1 to TRBJ2-3; 7 bases line up with TRBD1. V was pared by 6 bases and J by 1 base, with 4 bases of the junction left unmatched. CDR1 and CDR2 (germline): MGHDK, SYGVNS. The CDR3 is made up of 14 amino acids. CDR3 residues: CASRLQGCTDTQYF. In nucleotides, the CDR3 is TGTGCCAGCAGGTTACAGGGGTGCACAGATACGCAGTATTTT.

The chain joins TRBV30 to TRBJ1-2; D ambiguous. Trimming removed 0 bases at V and 8 bases at J, with 13 bases between. CDR1 is GTSNPN and CDR2 is SVGIG in the germline V gene (reference sequence). This CDR3 spans 13 amino acids. The CDR3 protein is CAWSVGEALGYTF. The CDR3 DNA follows: TGTGCCTGGAGTGTAGGTGAGGCATTAGGCTACACCTTC. The full variable domain, completed using reference TRBV30 and TRBJ1-2, is SQTIHQWPATLVQPVGSPLSLECTVEGTSNPNLYWYRQAAGRGLQLLFYSVGIGQISSEVPQNLSASRPQDRQFILSSKKLLLSDSGFYLCAWSVGEALGYTFGSGTRLTVV.

The chain combines TRBV7-9 with TRBJ2-1; 8 bases match TRBD2. The J segment lost 3 bases and the V segment lost 4 bases, leaving 8 bases of the junction unmatched. CDR1 SEHNR and CDR2 FQNEAQ come from the germline V gene (reference sequence). This CDR3 has 16 residues. The CDR3 nucleotides read TGTGCCAGCAGCTACCGTCGGACTAGCCTCTACAATGAGCAGTTCTTC. Its translation is CASSYRRTSLYNEQFF.

This clone was picked up one time. Other DNA sequences in this specimen translate into the identical CDR3. This rearrangement joins TRBV6-5 to TRBJ2-6, with D uncertain. The CDR3 is 13 amino acids. V shed 6 bases and J shed 2 bases, with 5 bases lying between them. Per germline, CDR1 MNHEY and CDR2 SVGAGI. The CDR3: CASSLPGANVLTF. The CDR3 DNA reads TGTGCCAGCAGCCTTCCTGGGGCCAACGTCCTGACTTTC.

This chain uses TRBV2 with TRBJ2-3, with TRBD2 identical over 8 bases. The CDR3 contains 13 residues. Germline V CDR1 and CDR2: SNHLY, FYNNEI. V was pared by 6 bases and J by 4 bases, with 3 bases of the junction left unmatched. The CDR3 DNA reads TGTGCCAGCAGGCGGGGGGAAGCAGATACGCAGTATTTT. It translates to CASRRGEADTQYF. Complete variable domain (other parts from reference TRBV2 and TRBJ2-3): EPEVTQTPSHQVTQMGQEVILRCVPISNHLYFYWYRQILGQKVEFLVSFYNNEISEKSEIFDDQFSVERPDGSNFTLKIRSTKLEDSAMYFCASRRGEADTQYFGPGTRLTVL.

The CDR3 DNA reads as TGCGCCAGCAGCCAAGACCTACTAGCGGGAAGCACAGATACGCAGTATTTT. It translates to CASSQDLLAGSTDTQYF. The chain links TRBV4-1 to TRBJ2-3, with 10 bases aligning to TRBD2. Germline V gene lookup returns CDR1 MGHRA and CDR2 YSYEKL. This CDR3 is 17 amino acids long. V shed 0 bases, J shed 0 bases, and the junction held 3 bases outside the gene matches.

This clone has a count of ten or more. The chain recombines TRBV3-1 (or the pseudogene TRBV3-2) with TRBJ1-5, with TRBD1 identical over 10 bases. The CDR3 length is 16 residues. The ends lost 2 bases at V and 4 bases at J; junction bases unmatched: 5. The germline CDR1 and CDR2 sequences are LGHDT and YNNKEL (reference sequence). The CDR3 reads CASSQRTGGQNQPQHF. The CDR3 DNA follows: TGTGCCAGCAGCCAAAGGACAGGGGGTCAAAATCAGCCCCAGCATTTT.

CDR3 protein: CASSPDRQANVLTF. CDR3 coding DNA: TGTGCCAGCTCACCCGACAGACAGGCCAACGTCCTGACTTTC. J is TRBJ2-6 and V is TRBV18; D may be TRBD1 (5 bases). V gave up 3 bases and J gave up 6 bases, with 9 bases separating them. Germline assignment: CDR1 KGHSH and CDR2 LQKENI. The CDR3 totals 14 residues.

The chain couples TRBV6-5 to TRBJ2-5, with a weak D call TRBD1 (5 bases). This CDR3 is built from 13 residues. CDR1 MNHEY and CDR2 SVGAGI come from the germline V gene. Trimming took 6 bases from V and 5 from J, leaving 13 bases between them. The CDR3 DNA is TGTGCCAGCAGGGCCGCAGGGCGGGAGACCCAGTACTTC. Its translation: CASRAAGRETQYF.

This chain uses TRBV7-5 with TRBJ2-5; the table gives TRBD1 as D, unverified against the DNA. TRBV7-5 is described as a pseudogene. The CDR3 extends over 15 amino acids. CDR3 residues: CARSARGLRVETQYF. For the CDR3, the DNA is TGTGCCAGAAGCGCGAGGGGGCTAAGGGTAGAGACCCAGTACTTC.

This chain links TRBV18 with TRBJ1-6, with 7 bases fitting TRBD1. The CDR3 extends over 15 amino acids. CDR1 and CDR2 from the germline V gene are KGHSH and LQKENI. V was pared by 2 bases and J by 7 bases, with 5 bases of the junction left unmatched. Here the CDR3 reads CASSPNRDRNSPLHF. As DNA, the CDR3 is TGTGCCAGCTCACCAAACCGGGACAGAAATTCACCCCTCCACTTT.

V and J are TRBV27 and TRBJ2-2; tentatively, D is TRBD2 (6 bases). Trimming took off 10 bases at V and 1 base at J, with 10 bases between the two ends. CDR3 length equals 13 residues. Germline CDR1 MNHEY, CDR2 SMNVEV (reference sequence). Here the CDR3 DNA reads TGTGCCACCGGGGGACGGAACACCGGGGAGCTGTTTTTT. Its protein is CATGGRNTGELFF.

The chain carries TRBV4-1 and TRBJ2-1; TRBD2 agrees at 7 bases. V lost 6 bases to trimming and J lost 4 bases; unmatched junction nucleotides: 12. CDR3 length: 16 residues. Germline V gene lookup returns CDR1 MGHRA and CDR2 YSYEKL. This chain's CDR3 is CASSKTASGGYNEQFF. The CDR3 DNA follows: TGCGCCAGCAGTAAGACCGCTAGCGGAGGATACAATGAGCAGTTCTTC.